This T cell receptor (beta chain) is drawn from a study of early T cells in non-severe SARS-CoV-2 infection. About the study: The study sequenced bulk RNA from unsorted whole blood, with chains unpaired.

Via MiXCR, TCRdb re-called the 5' RACE reads, giving one row per CDR3 protein. Among 90,000 to 100,000 distinct CDR3 sequences listed, less than 15% were seen once. This clonotype has a handful of counts. This CDR3 has 13 residues. V was shortened by 0 bases and J by 7 bases, with 7 bases between the two germline ends. Germline V gene lookup returns CDR1 MGHRA and CDR2 YSYEKL. The rearrangement links TRBV4-1 to TRBJ1-5; D not resolved. This TCR was recovered from an adult who was a healthcare worker with PCR-confirmed SARS-CoV-2 infection or an uninfected control (not recorded which). The sample was whole blood. CDR3 region: CASSQDPRQPQHF. The CDR3 DNA reads as TGCGCCAGCAGCCAAGATCCGAGGCAGCCCCAGCATTTT.